This T cell receptor (beta chain) was identified in a study of molecular identifiers for immune sequencing clone quantification. Findings and limits, study-wide: The sizes of highly expanded clones could be underestimated when identical TCR molecules share a barcode.

TCRdb used MiXCR to reprocess the PCR reads, holding one entry per CDR3 protein. The sample records around 86,000 distinct CDR3 sequences, roughly 19% being singletons. V lost 5 bases and J lost 2; bases outside the gene matches: 6. Germline CDR1 SGHVS, CDR2 FQNEAQ. The CDR3 spans 14 residues. This clonotype was detected many times. Its target is unknown. This TCR derives from a human donor in good health. Some libraries in this study had Jurkat cell RNA spiked in. The chain is built from TRBV7-8 and TRBJ2-7; TRBD1 matches at 7 bases. The sample was naive CD8+ T cells from blood, with Jurkat cell RNA spiked in. Subset in this sample: FACS-sorted CD8+CD4-CCR7+CD45RA+ naive T cells. CDR3 residues: CASSPGQSTYEQYF. The CDR3 region has the DNA TGTGCCAGCAGCCCGGGACAGAGCACCTACGAGCAGTACTTC.